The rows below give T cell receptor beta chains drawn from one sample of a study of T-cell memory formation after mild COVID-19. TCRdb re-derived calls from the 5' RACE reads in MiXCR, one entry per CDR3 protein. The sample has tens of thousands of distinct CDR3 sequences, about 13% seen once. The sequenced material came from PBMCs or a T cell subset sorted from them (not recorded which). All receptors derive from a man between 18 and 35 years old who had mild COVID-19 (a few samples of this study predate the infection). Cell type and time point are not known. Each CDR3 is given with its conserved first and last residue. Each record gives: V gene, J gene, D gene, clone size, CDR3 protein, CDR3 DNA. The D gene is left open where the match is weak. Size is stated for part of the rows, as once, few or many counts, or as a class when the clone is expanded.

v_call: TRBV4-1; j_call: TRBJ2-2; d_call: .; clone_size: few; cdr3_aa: CASSRVGGNTGELFF; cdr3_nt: TGCGCCAGCAGCCGGGTGGGCGGGAACACCGGGGAGCTGTTTTTT
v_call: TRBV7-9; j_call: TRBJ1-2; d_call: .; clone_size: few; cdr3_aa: CASSGTRGAANYGYTF; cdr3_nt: TGTGCCAGCAGCGGTACGCGGGGGGCCGCTAACTATGGCTACACCTTC
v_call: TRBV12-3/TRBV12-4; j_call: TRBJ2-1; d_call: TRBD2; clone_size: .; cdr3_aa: CASTPSPGLAGGSSYNEQFF; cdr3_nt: TGTGCCAGCACGCCATCCCCGGGACTAGCGGGGGGGAGCTCCTACAATGAGCAGTTCTTC
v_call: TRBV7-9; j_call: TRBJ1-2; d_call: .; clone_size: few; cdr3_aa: CASSARDTYNYGYTF; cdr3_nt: TGTGCCAGCAGCGCCCGGGACACATATAACTATGGCTACACCTTC
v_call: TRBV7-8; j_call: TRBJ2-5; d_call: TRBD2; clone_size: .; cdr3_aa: CASRSGTSGGAYIETQYF; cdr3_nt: TGTGCCAGCAGATCCGGGACTAGCGGGGGGGCCTATATCGAGACCCAGTACTTC
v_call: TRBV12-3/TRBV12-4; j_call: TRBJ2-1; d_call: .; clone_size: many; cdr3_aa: CAGSVGSSYNEQFF; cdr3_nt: TGTGCCGGCTCTGTCGGGAGCTCCTACAATGAGCAGTTCTTC
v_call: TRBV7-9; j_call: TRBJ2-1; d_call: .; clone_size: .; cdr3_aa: CASSLGGYYEQFF; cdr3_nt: TGTGCCAGCAGCTTAGGTGGCTACTATGAGCAGTTCTTC
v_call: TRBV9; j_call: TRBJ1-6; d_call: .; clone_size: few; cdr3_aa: CASSVVSANSPLHF; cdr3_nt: TGTGCCAGCAGCGTAGTGTCAGCTAATTCACCCCTCCACTTT
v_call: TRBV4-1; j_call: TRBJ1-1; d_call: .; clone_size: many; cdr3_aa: CASSQEAGPAFF; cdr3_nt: TGCGCCAGCAGCCAAGAGGCAGGGCCAGCTTTCTTT
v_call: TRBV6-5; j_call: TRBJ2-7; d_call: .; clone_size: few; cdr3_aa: CASSYPGSEQYF; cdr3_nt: TGTGCCAGCAGTTACCCCGGGAGTGAGCAGTACTTC
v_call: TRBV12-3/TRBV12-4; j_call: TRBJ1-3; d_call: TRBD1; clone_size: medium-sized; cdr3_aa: CASRGFRQGGGNTIYF; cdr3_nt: TGTGCCAGCAGGGGATTTAGACAGGGTGGTGGAAACACCATATATTTT
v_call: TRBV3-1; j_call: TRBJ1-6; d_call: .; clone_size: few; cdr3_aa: CASSQDGRLNSPLHF; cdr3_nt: TGTGCCAGCAGCCAAGATGGGCGGCTTAATTCACCCCTCCACTTT
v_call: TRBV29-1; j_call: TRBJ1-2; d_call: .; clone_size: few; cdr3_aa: CSVEDREQVYGYTF; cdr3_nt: TGCAGCGTCGAGGACAGAGAGCAAGTCTATGGCTACACCTTC
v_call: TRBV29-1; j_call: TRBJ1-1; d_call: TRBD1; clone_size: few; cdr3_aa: CSVNTGGPTEAFF; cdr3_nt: TGCAGCGTTAACACAGGGGGCCCCACTGAAGCTTTCTTT
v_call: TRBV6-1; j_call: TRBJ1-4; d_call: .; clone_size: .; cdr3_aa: CASSVWDSTNEKLFF; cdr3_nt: TGTGCCAGCAGTGTGTGGGACTCAACTAATGAAAAACTGTTTTTT
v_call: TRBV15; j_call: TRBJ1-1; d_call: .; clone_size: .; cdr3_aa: CATDAGTIMNTEAFF; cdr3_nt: TGTGCCACCGACGCCGGAACAATCATGAACACTGAAGCTTTCTTT
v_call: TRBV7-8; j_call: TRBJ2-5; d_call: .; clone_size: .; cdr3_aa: CASSLVPTLQNQETQYF; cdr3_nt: TGTGCCAGCAGCTTAGTCCCAACATTACAGAATCAAGAGACCCAGTACTTC
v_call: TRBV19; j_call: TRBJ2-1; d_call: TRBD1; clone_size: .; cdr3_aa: CASSIRDSYNEQFF; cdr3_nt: TGTGCCAGTAGTATCCGGGACAGTTACAATGAGCAGTTCTTC
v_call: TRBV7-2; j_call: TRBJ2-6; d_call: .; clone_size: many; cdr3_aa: CASSTDSSGANVLTF; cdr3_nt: TGTGCCAGCAGCACGGACAGTTCTGGGGCCAACGTCCTGACTTTC
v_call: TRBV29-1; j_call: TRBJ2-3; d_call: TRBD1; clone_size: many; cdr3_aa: CSVETGTGKDTQYF; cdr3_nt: TGCAGCGTGGAAACCGGGACAGGGAAGGATACGCAGTATTTT
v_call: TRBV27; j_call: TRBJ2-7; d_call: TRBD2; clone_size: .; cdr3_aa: CASNSGGGGYEQYF; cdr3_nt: TGTGCCAGCAACTCCGGGGGGGGCGGCTACGAGCAGTACTTC
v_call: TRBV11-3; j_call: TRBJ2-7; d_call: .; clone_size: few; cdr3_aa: CASSLDDGYEQYF; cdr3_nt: TGTGCCAGCAGCTTAGATGACGGCTACGAGCAGTACTTC
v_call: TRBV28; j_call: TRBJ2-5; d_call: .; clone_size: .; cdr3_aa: CASSHRGATRGETQYF; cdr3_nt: TGTGCCAGCAGCCACAGAGGAGCAACCCGAGGAGAGACCCAGTACTTC
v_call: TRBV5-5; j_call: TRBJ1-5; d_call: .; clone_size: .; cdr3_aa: CASTLGGPQHF; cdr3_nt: TGTGCCAGCACCTTGGGGGGGCCCCAGCATTTT
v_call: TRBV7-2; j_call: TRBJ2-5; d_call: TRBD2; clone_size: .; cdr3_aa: CASSLGLAGGYQETQYF; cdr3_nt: TGTGCCAGCAGCTTAGGACTAGCGGGGGGCTACCAAGAGACCCAGTACTTC
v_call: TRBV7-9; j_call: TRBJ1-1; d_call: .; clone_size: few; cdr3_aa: CASSLDPGIEAFF; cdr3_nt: TGTGCCAGCAGCTTAGATCCAGGGATAGAAGCTTTCTTT
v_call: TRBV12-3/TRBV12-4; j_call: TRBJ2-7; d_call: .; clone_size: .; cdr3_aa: CASSLGVGPEQYF; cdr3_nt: TGTGCCAGCAGTTTAGGCGTCGGCCCAGAGCAGTACTTC
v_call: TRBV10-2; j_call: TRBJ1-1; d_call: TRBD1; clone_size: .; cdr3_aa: CASSEDSGGAWRMF; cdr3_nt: TGCGCCAGCAGTGAGGACTCAGGGGGCGCATGGAGAATGTTT
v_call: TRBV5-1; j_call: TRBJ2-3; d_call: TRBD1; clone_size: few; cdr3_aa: CASRPRDRKEDTQYF; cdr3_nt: TGCGCCAGCAGACCTCGGGACAGAAAGGAAGATACGCAGTATTTT
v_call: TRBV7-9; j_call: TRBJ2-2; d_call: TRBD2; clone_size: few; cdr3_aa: CASSSRLAELNTGELFF; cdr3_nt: TGTGCCAGCAGCTCTCGACTAGCGGAGCTGAACACCGGGGAGCTGTTTTTT
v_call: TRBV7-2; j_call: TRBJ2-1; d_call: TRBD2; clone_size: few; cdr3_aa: CASSFHLAGNEQFF; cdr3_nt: TGTGCCAGCAGCTTCCACCTAGCGGGAAATGAGCAGTTCTTC
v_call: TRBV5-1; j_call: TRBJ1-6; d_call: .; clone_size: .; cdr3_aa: CASSLGGASSPLHF; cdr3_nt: TGCGCCAGCAGCCTCGGGGGCGCTTCTTCACCCCTCCACTTT
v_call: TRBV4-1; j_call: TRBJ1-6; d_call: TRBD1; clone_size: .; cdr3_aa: CASSQTWGQGGSPLHF; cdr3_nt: TGCGCCAGCAGCCAGACATGGGGGCAGGGGGGTTCACCCCTCCACTTT
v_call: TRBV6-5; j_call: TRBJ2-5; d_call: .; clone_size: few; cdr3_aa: CASSYGSQETQYF; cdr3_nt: TGTGCCAGCAGTTACGGTTCGCAAGAGACCCAGTACTTC
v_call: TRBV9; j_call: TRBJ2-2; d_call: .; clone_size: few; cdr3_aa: CASSVEGDHTGELFF; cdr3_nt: TGTGCCAGCAGCGTAGAGGGGGACCACACCGGGGAGCTGTTTTTT
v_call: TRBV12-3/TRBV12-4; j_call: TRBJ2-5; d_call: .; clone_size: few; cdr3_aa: CASSLADSQETQYF; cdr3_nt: TGTGCCAGCAGTTTAGCCGACAGCCAAGAGACCCAGTACTTC
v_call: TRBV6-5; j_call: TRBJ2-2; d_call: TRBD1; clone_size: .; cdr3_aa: CASAGTGGLGELFF; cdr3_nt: TGTGCCAGCGCTGGGACAGGGGGGCTCGGGGAGCTGTTTTTT
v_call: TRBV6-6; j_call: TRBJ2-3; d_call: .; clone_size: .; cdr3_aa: CASSYSGTATDTQYF; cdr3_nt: TGTGCCAGCAGTTACTCGGGGACTGCCACAGATACGCAGTATTTT
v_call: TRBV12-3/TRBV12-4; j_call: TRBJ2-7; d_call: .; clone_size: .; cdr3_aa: CASRSGLYEQYF; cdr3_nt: TGTGCCAGCAGGTCAGGGCTCTACGAGCAGTACTTC
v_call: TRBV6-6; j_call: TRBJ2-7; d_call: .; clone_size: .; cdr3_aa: CASSRRGRPGGEQYF; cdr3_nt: TGTGCCAGCAGTAGACGAGGACGCCCTGGGGGCGAGCAGTACTTC
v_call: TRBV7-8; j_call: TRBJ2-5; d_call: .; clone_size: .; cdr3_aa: CASSSTWGAEETQYF; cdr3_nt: TGTGCCAGCAGCTCGACCTGGGGGGCGGAAGAGACCCAGTACTTC
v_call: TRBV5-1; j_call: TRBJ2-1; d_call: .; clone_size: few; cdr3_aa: CASSISAGPNEQFF; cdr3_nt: TGCGCCAGCTCGATCTCTGCGGGGCCCAATGAGCAGTTCTTC
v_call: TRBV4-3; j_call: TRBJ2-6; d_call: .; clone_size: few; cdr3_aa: CASSPQGLGSGANVLTF; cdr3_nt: TGCGCCAGCAGCCCCCAGGGTCTAGGTTCTGGGGCCAACGTCCTGACTTTC
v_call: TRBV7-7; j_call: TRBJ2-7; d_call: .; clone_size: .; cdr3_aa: CASSLAGGERQYF; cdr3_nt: TGTGCCAGCAGCTTAGCGGGGGGAGAGCGGCAGTACTTC
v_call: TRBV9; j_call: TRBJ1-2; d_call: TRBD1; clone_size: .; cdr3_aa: CASSPRTGAPHDYGYTF; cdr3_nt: TGTGCCAGCAGCCCCCGGACAGGGGCCCCCCACGACTATGGCTACACCTTC
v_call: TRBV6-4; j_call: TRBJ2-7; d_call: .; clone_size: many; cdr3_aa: CASSAGAGTSSYEQYF; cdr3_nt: TGTGCCAGCAGTGCAGGGGCCGGGACATCTTCCTACGAGCAGTACTTC
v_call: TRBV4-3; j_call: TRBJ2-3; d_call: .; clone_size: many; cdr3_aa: CASSQDQLASLQYF; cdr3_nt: TGCGCCAGCAGCCAAGATCAATTAGCAAGCCTGCAGTATTTT
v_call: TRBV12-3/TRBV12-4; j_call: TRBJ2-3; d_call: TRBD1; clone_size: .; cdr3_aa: CASSPGQGTDTQYF; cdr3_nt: TGTGCCAGCAGCCCCGGACAGGGCACAGATACGCAGTATTTT
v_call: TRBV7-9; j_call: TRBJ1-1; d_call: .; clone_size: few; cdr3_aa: CASSRPSRLDTEAFF; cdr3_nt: TGTGCCAGCAGCCGGCCGTCACGTTTAGACACTGAAGCTTTCTTT
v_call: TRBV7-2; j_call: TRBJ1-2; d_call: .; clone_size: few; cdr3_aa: CASSLTLSRGYTF; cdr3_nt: TGTGCCAGCAGCTTAACTTTAAGTCGGGGCTACACCTTC
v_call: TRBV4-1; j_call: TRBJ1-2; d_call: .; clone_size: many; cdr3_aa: CASSQVRTGYGYTF; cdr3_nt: TGCGCCAGCAGCCAAGTAAGGACGGGTTATGGCTACACCTTC
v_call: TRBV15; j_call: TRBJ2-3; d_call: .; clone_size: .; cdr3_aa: CATSRGLEDTQYF; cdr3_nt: TGTGCCACCAGCAGAGGATTGGAAGATACGCAGTATTTT
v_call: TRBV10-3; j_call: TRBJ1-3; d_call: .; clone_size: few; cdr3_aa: CAATQEDSGNTIYF; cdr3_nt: TGTGCCGCTACCCAGGAGGACTCTGGAAACACCATATATTTT